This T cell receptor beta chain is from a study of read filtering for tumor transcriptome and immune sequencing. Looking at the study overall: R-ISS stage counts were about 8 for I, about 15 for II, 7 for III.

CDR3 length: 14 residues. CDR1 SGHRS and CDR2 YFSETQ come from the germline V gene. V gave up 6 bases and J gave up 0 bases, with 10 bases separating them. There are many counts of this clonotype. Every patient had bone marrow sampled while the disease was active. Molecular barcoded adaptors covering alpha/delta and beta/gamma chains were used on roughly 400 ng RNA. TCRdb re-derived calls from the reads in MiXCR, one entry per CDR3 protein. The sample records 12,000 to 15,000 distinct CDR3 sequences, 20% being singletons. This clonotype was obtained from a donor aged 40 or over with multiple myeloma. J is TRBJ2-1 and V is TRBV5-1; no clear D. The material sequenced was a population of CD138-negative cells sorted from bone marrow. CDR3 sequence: CASILEPSYNEQFF. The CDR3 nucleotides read TGCGCCAGCATCCTAGAACCCTCCTACAATGAGCAGTTCTTC. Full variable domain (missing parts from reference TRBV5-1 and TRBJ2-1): KAGVTQTPRYLIKTRGQQVTLSCSPISGHRSVSWYQQTPGQGLQFLFEYFSETQRNKGNFPGRFSGRQFSNSRSEMNVSTLELGDSALYLCASILEPSYNEQFFGPGTRLTVL.